A single sample is the source of the 28 T cell receptor beta chains below, sequenced in a study of blood T cell repertoires in COVID-19 (dated by TCRdb to 2018 to 2020). The library came from the immunoSEQ multiplex PCR assay. This immuneACCESS table, as held by TCRdb, lists in-frame sequences with V and J called but not all clones. Of the missing ones, under half trace to an unresolved V gene in checked studies; the others have no known cause. For this sample the table gives 250,000 to 350,000 clones, of which around 86% were detected only once. Of the sample, around 1.5% falls within the top ten clones. Sequenced material: peripheral blood. These receptors originate from a woman aged 50 to 65 with acute or convalescent COVID-19.

This sequence joins TRBV7-2 and TRBJ2-1; tentative D call: TRBD2 (6 bases). CDR1 is SGHTA and CDR2 is FQGNSA in the germline V gene. This CDR3 region has 13 residues. Between the trimmed V and J ends, which lost 1 base and 9 bases, there was a span of 10 bases. Written as DNA, the CDR3 is TGTGCCAGCAGCTTAGTCGGGAGCGTTGAGCAGTTCTTC. It codes for CASSLVGSVEQFF. The full variable domain, rest sourced from reference TRBV7-2 and TRBJ2-1, is GAGVSQSPSNKVTEKGKDVELRCDPISGHTALYWYRQSLGQGLEFLIYFQGNSAPDKSGLPSDRFSAERTGGSVSTLTIQRTQQEDSAVYLCASSLVGSVEQFFGPGTRLTVL.

The genes are TRBV18 and TRBJ1-1, with 12 bases matching TRBD1. CDR3 size: 17 residues. V was pared by 3 bases and J by 1 base, with 6 bases of the junction left unmatched. CDR1 and CDR2 (germline): KGHSH, LQKENI. The CDR3 coding sequence is TGTGCCAGCTCACCCCGGGACAGGGGGCCCGGGAACACTGAAGCTTTCTTT. It specifies CASSPRDRGPGNTEAFF.

V gene TRBV4-2 combines with J gene TRBJ2-2, with D possibly matching TRBD1 (6 bases). Germline V CDR1 and CDR2: LGHNA, YNFKEQ. The ends were cut back, 0 bases at V and 6 bases at J, with 14 bases in the middle. The CDR3 has 16 amino acids. As DNA, the CDR3 is TGTGCCAGCAGCCAAGATAGAGGGAAGGGGGCCGGGGAGCTGTTTTTT. Translating it yields CASSQDRGKGAGELFF.

This rearrangement joins TRBV11-3 to TRBJ2-1; weak D call: TRBD1 (5 bases). Trimming removed 0 bases at V and 1 base at J, with 7 bases between. CDR1 is SGHNT and CDR2 is YENEEA in the germline V gene. The CDR3 is 15 residues long. CDR3: CASSLDPGSYNEQFF. In DNA form, the CDR3 reads TGTGCCAGCAGCTTAGATCCAGGGTCCTACAATGAGCAGTTCTTC.

This chain connects TRBV12-3 or TRBV12-4 to TRBJ2-2; the D is unclear. The V end was cut by 5 bases, the J end by 7 bases, with 5 bases between. This CDR3 contains 11 residues. DNA of the CDR3: TGTGCCAGCAGTCTGTACGGGGAGCTGTTTTTT. As protein: CASSLYGELFF.

This chain uses TRBV27 with TRBJ2-7, with 10 bases lining up with TRBD1. Losses at the gene ends were 4 bases for V and 5 bases for J; bases not matched to a gene: 8. Germline values: CDR1 MNHEY, CDR2 SMNVEV (reference sequence). CDR3 length: 15 residues. DNA for the CDR3: TGTGCCAGCAGTTCGCGGACAGGGGGATTGGACGAGCAGTACTTC. This translates into CASSSRTGGLDEQYF.

The count of this clone is one. V is TRBV7-2 and J is TRBJ1-5; no definite D call. The CDR3 consists of 12 residues. CDR1 and CDR2 (germline): SGHTA, FQGNSA. V gave up 5 bases and J gave up 9 bases, with 11 bases separating them. The CDR3 bases are TGTGCCAGCAGCACCAACCGAGTGCCCCAGCATTTT. This gives the protein CASSTNRVPQHF.

The chain is built from TRBV21-1 and TRBJ2-7; the DNA was not used to check the table's D call, TRBD1. TRBV21-1 is noted as a pseudogene. The CDR3 contains 16 residues. The CDR3 nucleotides read TGTGCCAGCAGCATTACCCCAGGGGAAATAGGGTACGAGCAGTACTTC. As protein: CASSITPGEIGYEQYF.

This chain links TRBV27 with TRBJ1-1; D is undetermined. CDR3 length equals 10 residues. V was pared by 8 bases and J by 11 bases, with 12 bases between. Germline CDR1 MNHEY, CDR2 SMNVEV (reference sequence). The CDR3 DNA follows: TGTGCCAGCGCTCGGGGATTTGCTTTCTTT. Protein: CASARGFAFF.

This clone was detected only once. The rearrangement links TRBV7-9 to TRBJ2-1; the match to TRBD2 covers 8 bases. Per germline, CDR1 SEHNR and CDR2 FQNEAQ (reference sequence). The CDR3 runs 15 residues. Trimming removed 1 base from V and 7 bases from J; junction bases left unmatched: 6. The CDR3 region has the DNA TGTGCCAGCAGCTTAGACAGCGGCGGGAGGAATGAGCAGTTCTTC. Translated, it gives CASSLDSGGRNEQFF.

This clone was observed a handful of times. The rearrangement links TRBV7-9 to TRBJ2-5, with TRBD1 matching 10 bases. Per germline, CDR1 SEHNR and CDR2 FQNEAQ (reference sequence). The V and J ends lost 4 bases and 1 base, in that order; junction bases with no gene match: 0. CDR3 length: 14 residues. CDR3 nucleotide sequence: TGTGCCAGCAGCTGGGACAGGGGCCAAGAGACCCAGTACTTC. Translation: CASSWDRGQETQYF. Drawing the rest from reference TRBV7-9 and TRBJ2-5, the complete variable domain is DTGVSQNPRHKITKRGQNVTFRCDPISEHNRLYWYRQTLGQGPEFLTYFQNEAQLEKSRLLSDRFSAERPKGSFSTLEIQRTEQGDSAMYLCASSWDRGQETQYFGPGTRLLVL.

Concerning this clone itself: The identical CDR3 is also encoded by other nucleotide sequences in the sample. The chain recombines TRBV6-5 with TRBJ1-1; TRBD1 agrees at 7 bases. V was clipped by 3 bases and J by 2 bases; unmatched bases: 3. Germline lookup yields CDR1 MNHEY and CDR2 SVGAGI. This CDR3 comprises 14 residues. CDR3 sequence reads: CASSYRGRNTEAFF. For the CDR3, the DNA is TGTGCCAGCAGTTATAGGGGGCGCAACACTGAAGCTTTCTTT.

The gene calls are TRBV25-1 and TRBJ1-5; D remains unclear. CDR1 and CDR2 (germline): MGHDK, SYGVNS. Trimming shortened V by 3 bases and J by 0 bases, and 6 bases separated the two germline ends. The CDR3 totals 14 residues. CDR3 protein: CASSDRFSNQPQHF. The CDR3 region has the DNA TGTGCCAGCAGTGACAGGTTTAGCAATCAGCCCCAGCATTTT.

This clone appeared a few times. The CDR3 bases are TGTGCCAGCTCCCCGCCCGGGGTGAGAGAGACCCAGTACTTC. It encodes CASSPPGVRETQYF. V usage is TRBV18 and J usage is TRBJ2-5; TRBD2 might be the D (5 bases). The CDR3 runs 14 residues. The germline V gene has CDR1 KGHSH and CDR2 LQKENI. Trimming shortened V by 6 bases and J by 4 bases, and 15 bases separated the two germline ends.

The chain carries TRBV30 and TRBJ2-1; D may be TRBD2 (5 bases). V was clipped by 3 bases and J by 0 bases, with 15 bases between them. Looked up from germline, CDR1 is GTSNPN and CDR2 is SVGIG (reference sequence). The CDR3 runs 16 residues. CDR3 in amino acids: CAWRAVGYSSYNEQFF. In nucleotides, the CDR3 is TGTGCCTGGAGAGCGGTCGGGTATTCCTCCTACAATGAGCAGTTCTTC.

This chain joins TRBV10-3 and TRBJ1-1, with a possible D match to TRBD1 (5 bases). Germline V gene lookup returns CDR1 ENHRY and CDR2 SYGVKD. The V end was cut by 4 bases, the J end by 0 bases, with 12 bases between. The CDR3 is 15 amino acids. CDR3 sequence reads: CAISGYGTLNTEAFF. CDR3 nucleotides: TGTGCCATCAGTGGATACGGGACTCTGAACACTGAAGCTTTCTTT.

This clone showed up just a few times. V and J are TRBV5-1 and TRBJ2-7; TRBD2 is a possible D gene (6 bases). Germline V gene lookup returns CDR1 SGHRS and CDR2 YFSETQ. V shed 4 bases and J shed 2 bases, with 16 bases lying between them. The CDR3 extends over 15 amino acids. In DNA, the CDR3 is TGCGCCAGCAGCCGTGGGGGGAATAGAGCCTACGAGCAGTACTTC. Translated: CASSRGGNRAYEQYF.

The rearrangement uses TRBV19 and TRBJ1-4; D not certain. V lost 7 bases, J lost 7 bases, and 16 bases lay in between. CDR1 and CDR2 from the germline V gene are LNHDA and SQIVND (reference sequence). The CDR3 has 14 amino acids. The CDR3 coding sequence is TGTGCCAGTACCCCTCAGTCGCGGGCTGAAAAACTGTTTTTT. Residues: CASTPQSRAEKLFF.

A single count supports this clone. The rearrangement uses TRBV27 and TRBJ1-2; 8 bases align to TRBD1. V shed 3 bases, J shed 7 bases, and the junction held 7 bases outside the gene matches. The CDR3 extends over 14 amino acids. Germline assignment: CDR1 MNHEY and CDR2 SMNVEV (reference sequence). CDR3 sequence (DNA): TGTGCCAGCAGTTTGACAGGGGAGGTATTTGGCTACACCTTC. This translates into CASSLTGEVFGYTF.

V and J are TRBV25-1 and TRBJ2-3; no reliable D call. This CDR3 is built from 13 residues. Germline CDR1 and CDR2: MGHDK and SYGVNS. With 8 bases removed from V and 0 bases from J, the gap between germline ends came to 9 bases. The CDR3 spells CASESLSTDTQYF. The CDR3 bases are TGTGCCAGCGAGAGTCTTAGCACAGATACGCAGTATTTT.

The CDR3 loop is CASRRQGAGNYGYTF. The CDR3 DNA reads as TGTGCCAGCAGGAGACAGGGGGCAGGGAACTATGGCTACACCTTC. The chain is built from TRBV6-5 and TRBJ1-2, with 10 bases matching TRBD1. This CDR3 contains 15 residues. CDR1 MNHEY and CDR2 SVGAGI come from the germline V gene. The junction had 6 bases not matched to a gene; V was cut back by 6 bases and J by 2 bases.

J is TRBJ2-1 and V is TRBV10-3; weak D call: TRBD2 (6 bases). Germline loops: CDR1 ENHRY, CDR2 SYGVKD. The CDR3 has 12 residues. Deletions cut 3 bases from V and 6 bases from J, with 6 bases between. The CDR3 spells CAISELANEQFF. DNA for the CDR3: TGTGCCATCAGTGAACTAGCCAATGAGCAGTTCTTC.

This sequence joins TRBV27 and TRBJ1-5; D possibly corresponds to TRBD1 (6 bases). Germline loops: CDR1 MNHEY, CDR2 SMNVEV (reference sequence). The CDR3 runs to 14 residues. Trimming removed 1 base at V and 3 bases at J, with 7 bases between. CDR3 region: CASSLLGANQPQHF. CDR3 nucleotide sequence: TGTGCCAGCAGTTTATTGGGGGCCAATCAGCCCCAGCATTTT.

This chain joins TRBV11-3 and TRBJ2-7; 8 bases are shared with TRBD1. CDR3 size: 15 residues. CDR1 is SGHNT and CDR2 is YENEEA in the germline V gene. V dropped 5 bases and J dropped 1; count of bases not matched to a gene: 7. CDR3 sequence reads: CASSRGQGPSYEQYF. The CDR3 region has the DNA TGTGCCAGCAGCCGAGGACAGGGACCTTCCTACGAGCAGTACTTC.

V is TRBV6-2 or TRBV6-3 and J is TRBJ2-1; the match to TRBD1 covers 9 bases. The CDR3 has 20 amino acids. The germline CDR1 and CDR2 sequences are MNHEY and SVGEGT. V shed 0 bases and J 6 bases; nucleotides not matched to a gene: 18. CDR3 nucleotide sequence: TGTGCCAGCAGTTACTCGTGGGACAGGGTGGCCATCACCCCAACCAATGAGCAGTTCTTC. Translating it yields CASSYSWDRVAITPTNEQFF.

This clone was counted between two and nine times. This chain uses TRBV29-1 with TRBJ2-1; 7 nucleotides agree with TRBD2. The trim removed 3 bases at V and 7 bases at J, leaving 6 bases unmatched. The CDR3 spans 13 residues. From germline, CDR1 is SQVTM and CDR2 ANQGSEA. The CDR3 DNA follows: TGCAGCGTTGACGGACTAGGTCTGAATGAGCAGTTCTTC. Its translation is CSVDGLGLNEQFF.

The chain has TRBV5-1 and TRBJ2-7; TRBD2 might be the D (6 bases). Germline-derived CDR1 and CDR2 are SGHRS and YFSETQ. The V gene lost 2 bases and the J gene lost 6 bases, with 15 bases spanning the gap. This CDR3 region has 14 residues. The CDR3 DNA sequence: TGCGCCAGCAGCTTCGGGGGACGGACCTTCGAGCAGTACTTC. It specifies CASSFGGRTFEQYF. Drawing the rest from reference TRBV5-1 and TRBJ2-7, the complete variable domain is KAGVTQTPRYLIKTRGQQVTLSCSPISGHRSVSWYQQTPGQGLQFLFEYFSETQRNKGNFPGRFSGRQFSNSRSEMNVSTLELGDSALYLCASSFGGRTFEQYFGPGTRLTVT.

This chain uses TRBV28 with TRBJ1-1; D uncertain. The CDR3 is 12 amino acids. V was cut by 6 bases and J by 7 bases, with 12 bases left in between. Germline V gives CDR1 MDHEN, CDR2 SYDVKM. For the CDR3, the DNA is TGTGCCAGCAGCCTGCGTTTGGTTGAAGCTTTCTTT. Its translation is CASSLRLVEAFF.